What follows are 14 T cell receptor beta chains derived from one specimen sequenced in a study of post-analysis software for immune sequencing data (dated by TCRdb to the mid-2010s). Receptors were amplified or captured by PCR. Data came from an Illumina HiSeq 2500. Unique molecular identifiers were incorporated into TCR beta cDNA libraries to reduce PCR and sequencing biases. Starting from the raw public reads, TCRdb applied fastp trimming at Q25, assembled clones with MiXCR and retained in-frame beta chains. Rows with one shared CDR3 protein collapse into an entry with the most common genes and DNA. Present in this sample are fewer than 850,000 distinct CDR3 sequences, 25% to 30% of which were seen just once. The top ten clonotypes cover about 0.5% of the sample. These receptors' targets are unknown. Here is what the overall study found, with its caveats: Significantly higher frequencies in patients than in controls were found for roughly 5 TRBV segments, including TRBV5-6, TRBV5-1 and TRBV20-1.

Sequencing was performed on blood. The receptor set was obtained from a girl between 5 and 17 years old with multiple sclerosis.

This clonotype was seen a handful of times. J is TRBJ1-2 and V is TRBV12-3 or TRBV12-4, with a tentative D call TRBD1 (5 bases). V lost 6 bases, J lost 3 bases, and 17 bases lay in between. The CDR3 loop spans 15 amino acids. CDR3 in amino acids: CASSGIPGDYYGYTF. CDR3 bases: TGTGCCAGCAGCGGCATTCCGGGGGATTACTATGGCTACACCTTC.

This clonotype was counted ten times or more. The J gene is TRBJ2-1, the V gene TRBV29-1, with 7 bases aligning to TRBD1. J gave up 9 bases and V 3 bases, and 2 bases lay outside the gene matches. The CDR3 covers 11 residues. Germline loops: CDR1 SQVTM, CDR2 ANQGSEA. CDR3 nucleotides: TGCAGCGTTGATCCAGGGGGTGAGCAGTTCTTC. It codes for CSVDPGGEQFF.

As concerns this clonotype: Relative to the germline gene, one junction end is altered; a read error may explain this. J is TRBJ2-1 and V is TRBV7-2, with 10 bases identical to TRBD2. The CDR3 contains 14 residues. Per germline, CDR1 SGHTA and CDR2 FQGNSA. The CDR3 is CASSLAGVGDEQFF. The CDR3 region has the DNA TGTGCCAGCAGCCTAGCGGGAGTAGGGGATGAGCAGTTCTTC.

The sample holds a few counts of this clonotype. The chain is built from TRBV20-1 and TRBJ2-7; 8 bases line up with TRBD1. Germline V CDR1 and CDR2: DFQATT, SNEGSKA (reference sequence). The CDR3 is made up of 14 amino acids. The trim removed 4 bases at V and 0 bases at J, leaving 5 bases unmatched. CDR3 sequence reads: CSANLQGASYEQYF. CDR3 DNA: TGCAGTGCTAACTTGCAGGGGGCCTCCTACGAGCAGTACTTC.

The J gene is TRBJ2-3, the V gene TRBV20-1; TRBD2 agrees at 10 bases. Germline-derived CDR1 and CDR2 are DFQATT and SNEGSKA (reference sequence). This CDR3 is built from 15 residues. V trimming: 5 bases; J trimming: 6 bases; junction bases outside the gene matches: 11. The CDR3 protein is CSAGPPSGSTDTQYF. The CDR3 DNA reads TGCAGTGCTGGCCCTCCTAGCGGGAGTACCGATACGCAGTATTTT.

The V and J genes are TRBV18 and TRBJ1-5; TRBD1 matches at 10 bases. Trimming at V came to 1 base and at J to 6 bases, leaving 6 bases not matched to a gene. There are 16 residues in the CDR3. In germline, CDR1 is KGHSH, CDR2 LQKENI. The CDR3 sequence: CASSPLGQGLTQPQHF. In DNA form, the CDR3 reads TGTGCCAGCTCACCACTGGGACAGGGGTTAACTCAGCCCCAGCATTTT.

This rearrangement joins TRBV7-9 to TRBJ2-6, with D uncertain. CDR3 size: 15 residues. Germline CDR1 reads SEHNR; CDR2 reads FQNEAQ (reference sequence). The V and J ends lost 2 bases and 1 base respectively, with 6 bases between them. CDR3 region: CASSLPQSGANVLTF. The DNA of the CDR3 is TGTGCCAGCAGCTTACCGCAGTCTGGGGCCAACGTCCTGACTTTC.

The V gene is TRBV7-2, the J gene TRBJ1-2; D unresolved. Germline values: CDR1 SGHTA, CDR2 FQGNSA. CDR3 length: 15 residues. V was pared by 0 bases and J by 4 bases, with 12 bases between. CDR3 coding DNA: TGTGCCAGCAGCTTAGCGCCTACGGGTTTCTATGGCTACACCTTC. Translated, it gives CASSLAPTGFYGYTF.

J is TRBJ2-5 and V is TRBV27; TRBD2 is a possible D gene (5 bases). CDR1 and CDR2 from the germline V gene are MNHEY and SMNVEV (reference sequence). V was cut by 2 bases and J by 2 bases, with 15 bases left in between. CDR3 size: 16 residues. The CDR3 nucleotides read TGTGCCAGCAGTTTAATAGCTGGAGGTCCACAAGAGACCCAGTACTTC. Its translation: CASSLIAGGPQETQYF.

The chain links TRBV20-1 to TRBJ1-6; possible D gene TRBD1, 6 bases. The CDR3 contains 14 residues. The germline gives CDR1 DFQATT, CDR2 SNEGSKA (reference sequence). Trimming pared 3 bases from V and 10 bases from J, leaving 16 bases between. The CDR3: CSARGLQGNSPLHF. CDR3 nucleotides: TGCAGTGCTAGGGGATTGCAGGGGAACTCACCCCTCCACTTT.

This clonotype was recorded once. The V and J genes are TRBV4-1 and TRBJ1-4, with 7 bases that match TRBD1. Losses at the gene ends were 0 bases for V and 5 bases for J; bases not matched to a gene: 9. Germline V lookup: CDR1 MGHRA, CDR2 YSYEKL. CDR3 length: 17 residues. This CDR3 is CASSQDGTVNRNEKLFF. The CDR3 coding sequence is TGCGCCAGCAGCCAAGACGGGACAGTGAATAGAAATGAAAAACTGTTTTTT.

This clonotype occurred a few times. The chain joins TRBV7-9 to TRBJ2-4; 10 bases agree with TRBD1. This CDR3 has 14 residues. From germline, CDR1 is SEHNR and CDR2 FQNEAQ (reference sequence). Trimming cost V 7 bases and J 4 bases; bases outside gene matches: 4. The CDR3 DNA is TGTGCCAGCAACCGACAGGGGGCGAAAAACATTCAGTACTTC. This sequence encodes CASNRQGAKNIQYF.

The chain combines TRBV29-1 with TRBJ2-3; D may be TRBD1 (6 bases). The CDR3 loop spans 14 amino acids. Germline V gives CDR1 SQVTM, CDR2 ANQGSEA. The V gene lost 6 bases and the J gene lost 0 bases, with 13 bases spanning the gap. The CDR3: CSVQQGTSTDTQYF. CDR3 in DNA: TGCAGCGTCCAACAGGGAACTAGCACAGATACGCAGTATTTT.

The chain links TRBV12-3 or TRBV12-4 to TRBJ2-1; TRBD1 matches 7 bases. This CDR3 is built from 15 residues. V shed 3 bases, J shed 7 bases, and the junction held 9 bases outside the gene matches. CDR3 nucleotides: TGTGCCAGCAGTTTGCTAGGGGGCGCTTGGAATGAGCAGTTCTTC. Translated: CASSLLGGAWNEQFF.